A selection of T cell receptor beta chains follows, all from one sample in a study of blood T cell repertoires in COVID-19. Sequencing was performed with immunoSEQ multiplex PCR; in TCRdb, only in-frame clones are kept and a portion is missing. Of 35,000 to 40,000 clones in the sample, nearly 90% are singletons; the top ten hold more than 4.5%. The sample taken for sequencing was peripheral blood. The source of these receptors is a man in his 60s with COVID-19, enrolled during active disease. CDR3s include the opening cysteine and the closing phenylalanine or tryptophan. Each record gives: D gene, J gene, CDR3 length, clone size, V gene, CDR3 protein, CDR3 DNA. The D gene is left open where the match is weak. Not every row has a clone size; where given, it reads once, few, many or a size class.

>.|TRBJ2-7|18|.|TRBV5-8
CASSLEFRSAQRHYEQYF
TGTGCCAGCAGCTTGGAATTCAGGTCAGCCCAACGACACTACGAGCAGTACTTC
>TRBD2|TRBJ2-2|16|few|TRBV6-6
CASSSRTSPQGGELFF
TGTGCCAGCAGTTCGAGGACTAGCCCCCAGGGCGGGGAGCTGTTTTTT
>.|TRBJ1-6|12|.|TRBV5-1
CASSLVGGVLHF
TGCGCCAGCAGCTTGGTTGGGGGGGTCCTCCACTTT
>TRBD2|TRBJ2-3|15|once|TRBV6-1
CASSETSGSSDTQYF
TGTGCCAGCAGTGAAACTAGCGGGAGTTCAGATACGCAGTATTTT
>TRBD1|TRBJ2-2|14|few|TRBV5-4
CASRSDRVAGELFF
TGTGCCAGCAGATCGGACAGGGTCGCCGGGGAGCTGTTTTTT
>TRBD2|TRBJ2-7|16|.|TRBV10-1
CASSESGGGLVCEQYF
TGCGCCAGCAGTGAGTCGGGGGGGGGACTAGTGTGTGAGCAGTACTTC
>TRBD2|TRBJ2-1|16|.|TRBV7-2
CASSPPGRGGAGEQFF
TGTGCCAGCAGCCCCCCCGGGCGGGGGGGGGCTGGTGAGCAGTTCTTC
>TRBD1|TRBJ1-6|14|.|TRBV29-1
CSARGQDDNSPLHF
TGCAGCGCCAGAGGACAGGATGATAATTCACCCCTCCACTTT
>TRBD1|TRBJ2-1|15|once|TRBV6-5
CASSSWTGGGNEQFF
TGTGCCAGCAGTTCCTGGACAGGGGGCGGGAATGAGCAGTTCTTC
>TRBD1|TRBJ1-3|14|.|TRBV7-8
CASSNGGTANTIYF
TGTGCCAGCAGCAACGGAGGGACAGCCAACACCATATATTTT
>.|TRBJ1-4|14|.|TRBV5-5
CASSLAGSGEKLFF
TGTGCCAGCAGCTTGGCAGGGTCGGGTGAAAAACTGTTTTTT
>.|TRBJ1-1|15|.|TRBV18
CASSPWSKGGTEAFF
TGTGCCAGCTCACCTTGGTCTAAGGGAGGAACTGAAGCTTTCTTT
>.|TRBJ2-1|13|.|TRBV18
CASSQGPNNEQFF
TGTGCCAGCTCACAGGGGCCGAACAATGAGCAGTTCTTC
>.|TRBJ2-3|13|.|TRBV6-1
CASSEVSADTQYF
TGTGCCAGCAGTGAAGTGTCGGCAGATACGCAGTATTTT
>.|TRBJ2-1|16|once|TRBV27
CASSDRPDYHYNEQFF
TGTGCCAGCAGCGACCGCCCGGACTACCACTACAATGAGCAGTTCTTC
>.|TRBJ2-7|13|.|TRBV30
CAWSAGQVQEQYF
TGTGCCTGGAGCGCGGGGCAGGTTCAAGAGCAGTACTTC
>.|TRBJ2-7|13|once|TRBV21-1
CASTRQATYEQYF
TGTGCCAGCACTAGACAGGCAACCTACGAGCAGTACTTC
>.|TRBJ1-1|15|.|TRBV30
CAWSSRRGRDTEAFF
TGTGCCTGGAGCTCACGGCGGGGGCGGGACACTGAAGCTTTCTTT
>TRBD1|TRBJ1-5|16|.|TRBV5-8
CASSPRPGQGYQPQHF
TGTGCCAGCAGCCCCCGACCGGGACAGGGGTATCAGCCCCAGCATTTT
>.|TRBJ1-4|11|.|TRBV28
CASRGGEKLFF
TGTGCATCTAGAGGCGGTGAAAAACTGTTTTTT
>TRBD1|TRBJ2-5|15|.|TRBV10-3
CAISEPTGGPETQYF
TGTGCCATCAGTGAGCCAACAGGGGGGCCGGAGACCCAGTACTTC
>TRBD1|TRBJ1-4|17|.|TRBV10-3
CAISESKASFDRARLFF
TGTGCCATCAGTGAGTCGAAGGCAAGCTTTGACAGGGCAAGACTGTTTTTT
>.|TRBJ2-2|17|.|TRBV25-1
CASSDPRTAENTGELFF
TGTGCCAGCAGTGATCCCCGGACTGCCGAGAACACCGGGGAGCTGTTTTTT
>.|TRBJ1-1|14|.|TRBV6-5
CASSYLENQSRAFF
TGTGCCAGCAGTTACCTAGAAAACCAGTCTCGAGCTTTCTTT
>.|TRBJ2-7|12|.|TRBV6-5
CASKNRVYEQYF
TGTGCCAGCAAAAACAGGGTCTACGAGCAGTACTTC
>TRBD1|TRBJ2-7|12|.|TRBV29-1
CSVGTGYYEQYF
TGCAGCGTGGGGACAGGGTACTACGAGCAGTACTTC
>.|TRBJ1-1|14|once|TRBV5-1
CASSLDGGRTEAFF
TGCGCCAGCAGCTTGGACGGGGGGCGCACTGAAGCTTTCTTT
>.|TRBJ1-6|13|.|TRBV5-1
CASSTGRDSPLHF
TGCGCCAGCAGCACAGGACGGGATTCACCCCTCCACTTT
>.|TRBJ1-1|14|.|TRBV6-5
CASSYRRGRTEAFF
TGTGCCAGCAGTTACCGAAGGGGTCGCACTGAAGCTTTCTTT
>TRBD1|TRBJ1-3|16|.|TRBV30
CAWIEGPGGPGNTIYF
TGTGCCTGGATAGAGGGCCCAGGGGGTCCTGGAAACACCATATATTTT
>.|TRBJ2-1|12|.|TRBV19
CASSTGTHEKFF
TGTGCCAGTAGCACTGGGACACACGAAAAGTTCTTC
>.|TRBJ1-5|15|.|TRBV3-1/TRBV3-2
CASSQGTEGGQPQHF
TGTGCCAGCAGCCAAGGTACGGAGGGAGGCCAGCCCCAGCATTTT
>.|TRBJ2-2|12|.|TRBV27
CASSLSAGELFF
TGTGCCAGCAGTTTATCCGCGGGGGAGCTGTTTTTT
>.|TRBJ2-5|12|.|TRBV2
CASSDRKETQYF
TGTGCCAGCAGTGACAGAAAAGAGACCCAGTACTTC
>.|TRBJ2-7|15|few|TRBV5-1
CASSSAAGSGLEQYF
TGCGCCAGCAGCTCTGCGGCAGGGTCGGGACTCGAGCAGTACTTC
>TRBD2|TRBJ2-5|16|.|TRBV4-1
CASSQASGRAGETQYF
TGCGCCAGCAGCCAAGCCAGCGGGAGGGCGGGAGAGACCCAGTACTTC
>TRBD1|TRBJ2-4|16|.|TRBV5-1
CASGIGQGALRPIQYF
TGCGCCAGCGGAATAGGACAGGGGGCCCTCAGACCGATTCAGTACTTC
>TRBD1|TRBJ1-2|15|.|TRBV19
CASLSQGRNNYGYTF
TGTGCCAGCCTGTCACAGGGGAGAAATAACTATGGCTACACCTTC
>TRBD1|TRBJ2-7|16|.|TRBV27
CASGVRQGASSYEQYF
TGTGCCTCCGGGGTGAGACAGGGGGCCTCTAGCTACGAGCAGTACTTC
>.|TRBJ1-1|13|.|TRBV15
CATSGGTVTEAFF
TGTGCCACCAGCGGCGGGACGGTCACTGAAGCTTTCTTT
>.|TRBJ1-6|15|few|TRBV5-6
CASALGGSYNSPLHF
TGTGCCAGCGCCCTTGGGGGGAGTTATAATTCACCCCTCCACTTT
>.|TRBJ1-2|14|.|TRBV30
CAWSVLRGSGGYTF
TGTGCCTGGAGTGTACTTCGGGGATCCGGAGGCTACACCTTC
>.|TRBJ1-6|16|.|TRBV4-2
CASSQDGGVSNSPLHF
TGTGCCAGCAGCCAAGACGGGGGAGTCTCGAATTCACCCCTCCACTTT
>.|TRBJ2-7|13|.|TRBV7-9
CASNAPGVGEQYF
TGTGCCAGCAACGCCCCAGGGGTGGGAGAGCAGTACTTC
>.|TRBJ2-3|13|.|TRBV7-3
CASSPGSSDTQYF
TGTGCCAGCAGCCCAGGGTCCTCAGATACGCAGTATTTT
>TRBD2|TRBJ2-7|17|.|TRBV5-1
CASSLGTSGRGVDEQYF
TGCGCCAGCAGCTTGGGGACTAGCGGGAGGGGTGTGGACGAGCAGTACTTC
>TRBD1|TRBJ1-5|17|once|TRBV2
CASSESGGTAINQPQHF
TGTGCCAGCAGCGAATCAGGAGGGACAGCTATCAATCAGCCCCAGCATTTT
>.|TRBJ2-3|16|.|TRBV21-1
CASSNSAGHLTDTQYF
TGTGCCAGCAGCAACTCCGCAGGGCATCTGACAGATACGCAGTATTTT
>TRBD2|TRBJ2-7|13|.|TRBV7-2
CASSSRGGYEQYF
TGTGCCAGCAGCTCCCGGGGGGGATACGAGCAGTACTTC
>.|TRBJ2-1|14|few|TRBV5-1
CASSLGASYNEQFF
TGCGCCAGCAGCTTGGGGGCCTCCTACAATGAGCAGTTCTTC
>TRBD1|TRBJ1-5|14|.|TRBV9
CASSDGQANQPQHF
TGTGCCAGCAGCGACGGACAGGCCAATCAGCCCCAGCATTTT
>.|TRBJ1-3|15|.|TRBV7-6
CASSLIQGSGNTIYF
TGTGCCAGCAGCTTAATCCAGGGGTCAGGAAACACCATATATTTT
>.|TRBJ2-2|15|once|TRBV3-1/TRBV3-2
CASGQGVRGIGELFF
TGTGCCAGCGGCCAAGGTGTGCGAGGGATCGGGGAGCTGTTTTTT
>.|TRBJ2-7|14|.|TRBV9
CASSGGANSYEQYF
TGTGCCAGCAGCGGCGGGGCGAACTCCTACGAGCAGTACTTC
>TRBD1|TRBJ1-2|16|.|TRBV28
CASSGTGGASNYGYTF
TGTGCCAGCAGTGGGACAGGGGGTGCCTCAAACTATGGCTACACCTTC